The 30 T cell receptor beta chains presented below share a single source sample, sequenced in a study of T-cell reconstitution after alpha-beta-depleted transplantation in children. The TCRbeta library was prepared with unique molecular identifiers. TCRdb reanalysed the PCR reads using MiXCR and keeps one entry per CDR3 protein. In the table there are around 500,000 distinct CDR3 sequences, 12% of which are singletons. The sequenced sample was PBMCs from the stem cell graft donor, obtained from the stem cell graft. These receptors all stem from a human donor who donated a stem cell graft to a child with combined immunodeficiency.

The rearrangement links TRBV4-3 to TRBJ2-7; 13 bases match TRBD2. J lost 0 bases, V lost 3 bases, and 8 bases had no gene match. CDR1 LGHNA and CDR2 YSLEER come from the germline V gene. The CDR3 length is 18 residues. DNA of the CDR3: TGCGCCAGCAGCCACCTACCGGGACTAGCGGGAAACTCCTACGAGCAGTACTTC. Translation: CASSHLPGLAGNSYEQYF.

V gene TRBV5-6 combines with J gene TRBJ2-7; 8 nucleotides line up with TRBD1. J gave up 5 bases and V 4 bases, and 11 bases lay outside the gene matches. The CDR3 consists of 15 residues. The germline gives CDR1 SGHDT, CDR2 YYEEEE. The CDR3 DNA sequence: TGTGCCAGCAGCCGCACGGACAGGGTAGTCAACGAGCAGTACTTC. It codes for CASSRTDRVVNEQYF.

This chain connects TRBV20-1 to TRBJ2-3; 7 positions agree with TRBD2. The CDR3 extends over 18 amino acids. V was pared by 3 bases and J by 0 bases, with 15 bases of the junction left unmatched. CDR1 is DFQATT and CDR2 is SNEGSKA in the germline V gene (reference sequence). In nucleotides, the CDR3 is TGCAGTGCTAGTGCCCCATCGGGGGGTTCTATTAGCACAGATACGCAGTATTTT. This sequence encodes CSASAPSGGSISTDTQYF.

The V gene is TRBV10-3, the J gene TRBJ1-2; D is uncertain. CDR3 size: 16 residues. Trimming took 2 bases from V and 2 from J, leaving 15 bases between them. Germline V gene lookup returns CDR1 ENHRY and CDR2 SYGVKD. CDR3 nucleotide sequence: TGTGCCATCAGTGAGCCAGAGAGACGCTCCAACTATGGCTACACCTTC. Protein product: CAISEPERRSNYGYTF.

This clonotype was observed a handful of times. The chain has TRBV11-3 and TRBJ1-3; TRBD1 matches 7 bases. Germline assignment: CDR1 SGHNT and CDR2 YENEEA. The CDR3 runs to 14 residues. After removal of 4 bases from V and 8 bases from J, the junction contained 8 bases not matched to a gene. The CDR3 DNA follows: TGTGCCAGCAGCTACGGACAGGTGGGAGACACCATATATTTT. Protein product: CASSYGQVGDTIYF.

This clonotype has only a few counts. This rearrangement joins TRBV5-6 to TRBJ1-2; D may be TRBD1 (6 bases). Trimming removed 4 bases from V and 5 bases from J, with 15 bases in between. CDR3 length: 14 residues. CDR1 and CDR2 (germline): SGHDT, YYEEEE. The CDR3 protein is CASSGYREGYGYTF. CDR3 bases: TGTGCCAGCAGCGGTTACAGGGAGGGATATGGCTACACCTTC.

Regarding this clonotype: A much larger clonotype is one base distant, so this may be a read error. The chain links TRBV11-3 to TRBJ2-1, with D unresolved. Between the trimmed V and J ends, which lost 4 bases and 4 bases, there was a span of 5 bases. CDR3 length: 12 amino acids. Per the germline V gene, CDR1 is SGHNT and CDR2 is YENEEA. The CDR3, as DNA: TGTGCCAGCAGCTCCGTATACAATGAGCAGTTCTTC. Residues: CASSSVYNEQFF.

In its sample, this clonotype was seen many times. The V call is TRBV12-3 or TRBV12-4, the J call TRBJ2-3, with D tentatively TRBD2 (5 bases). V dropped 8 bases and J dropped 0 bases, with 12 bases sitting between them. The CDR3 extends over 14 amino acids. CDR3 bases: TGTGCCAGCTCGAGCGGAGGTAGCACAGATACGCAGTATTTT. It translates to CASSSGGSTDTQYF.

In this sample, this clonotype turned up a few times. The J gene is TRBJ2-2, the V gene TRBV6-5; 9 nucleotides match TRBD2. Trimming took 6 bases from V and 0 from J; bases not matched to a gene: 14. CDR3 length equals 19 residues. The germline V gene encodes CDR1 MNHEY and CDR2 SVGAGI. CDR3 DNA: TGTGCCAGCAGCCTTACTGGCGGCCTAGCGGGGTCGAACACCGGGGAGCTGTTTTTT. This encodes CASSLTGGLAGSNTGELFF.

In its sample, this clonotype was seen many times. This CDR3 is CATSSPSPVCNLTYEQYF. As DNA, the CDR3 is TGTGCCACCAGCAGCCCCTCGCCGGTTTGCAATTTGACCTACGAGCAGTACTTC. This rearrangement joins TRBV15 to TRBJ2-7, with D unresolved. Germline V gene sequence: CDR1 LNHNV, CDR2 YYDKDF (reference sequence). The V end lost 3 bases, the J end lost 2 bases, and 23 bases lay between the germline ends. This CDR3 region has 18 residues.

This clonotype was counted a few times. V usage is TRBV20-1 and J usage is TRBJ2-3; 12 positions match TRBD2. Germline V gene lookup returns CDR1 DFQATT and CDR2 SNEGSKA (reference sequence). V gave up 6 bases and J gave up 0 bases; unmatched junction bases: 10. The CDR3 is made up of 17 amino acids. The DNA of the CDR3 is TGCAGTGCCGAGACTAGCGGGAGAAGCTCTAGCACAGATACGCAGTATTTT. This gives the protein CSAETSGRSSSTDTQYF.

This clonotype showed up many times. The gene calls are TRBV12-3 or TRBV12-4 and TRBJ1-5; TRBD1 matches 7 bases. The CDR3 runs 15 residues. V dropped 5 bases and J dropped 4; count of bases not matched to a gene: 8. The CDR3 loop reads CASSRSGQANQPQHF. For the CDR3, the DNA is TGTGCCAGCAGTCGGTCAGGACAGGCTAATCAGCCCCAGCATTTT.

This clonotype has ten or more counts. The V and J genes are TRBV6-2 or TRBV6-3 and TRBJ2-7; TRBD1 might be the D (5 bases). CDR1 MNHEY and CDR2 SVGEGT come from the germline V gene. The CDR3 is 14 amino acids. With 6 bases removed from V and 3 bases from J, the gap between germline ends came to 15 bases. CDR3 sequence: CASSPGWNGYEQYF. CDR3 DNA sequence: TGTGCCAGCAGCCCAGGGTGGAACGGCTACGAGCAGTACTTC.

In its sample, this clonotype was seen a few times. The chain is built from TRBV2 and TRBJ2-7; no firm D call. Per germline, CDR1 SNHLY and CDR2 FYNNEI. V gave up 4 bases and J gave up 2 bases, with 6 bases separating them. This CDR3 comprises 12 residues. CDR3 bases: TGTGCCAGCAGTGCACGTCCCTACGAGCAGTACTTC. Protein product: CASSARPYEQYF.

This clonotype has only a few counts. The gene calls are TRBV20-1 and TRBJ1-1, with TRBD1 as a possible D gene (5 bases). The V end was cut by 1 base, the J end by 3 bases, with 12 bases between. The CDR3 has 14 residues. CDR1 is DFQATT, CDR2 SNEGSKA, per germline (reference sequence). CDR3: CSARAPREDTEAFF. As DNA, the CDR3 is TGCAGTGCTAGAGCTCCCAGGGAGGACACTGAAGCTTTCTTT.

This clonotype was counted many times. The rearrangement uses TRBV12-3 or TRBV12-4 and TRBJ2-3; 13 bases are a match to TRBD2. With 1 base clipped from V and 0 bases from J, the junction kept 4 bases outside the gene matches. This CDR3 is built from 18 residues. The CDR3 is CASSLGTSGGPSTDTQYF. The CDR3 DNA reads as TGTGCCAGCAGTTTAGGGACTAGCGGGGGCCCTAGCACAGATACGCAGTATTTT.

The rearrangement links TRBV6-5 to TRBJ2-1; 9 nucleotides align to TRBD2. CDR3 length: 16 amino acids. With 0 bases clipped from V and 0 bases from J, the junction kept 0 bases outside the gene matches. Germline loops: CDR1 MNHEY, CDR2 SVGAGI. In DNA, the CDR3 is TGTGCCAGCAGTTACTCGCGGGAGGGCTCCTACAATGAGCAGTTCTTC. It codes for CASSYSREGSYNEQFF.

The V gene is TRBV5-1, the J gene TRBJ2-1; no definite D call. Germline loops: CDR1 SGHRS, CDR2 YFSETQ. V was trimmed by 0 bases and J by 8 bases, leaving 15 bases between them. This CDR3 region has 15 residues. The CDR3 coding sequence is TGCGCCAGCAGCTTGGAACCTTTCCCGATAGATGAGCAGTTCTTC. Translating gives CASSLEPFPIDEQFF.

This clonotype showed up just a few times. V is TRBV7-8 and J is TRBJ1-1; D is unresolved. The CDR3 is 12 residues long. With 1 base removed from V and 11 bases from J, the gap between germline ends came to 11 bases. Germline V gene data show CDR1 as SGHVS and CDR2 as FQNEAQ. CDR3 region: CASSLDAIQAFF. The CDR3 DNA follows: TGTGCCAGCAGCTTAGACGCCATCCAGGCTTTCTTT. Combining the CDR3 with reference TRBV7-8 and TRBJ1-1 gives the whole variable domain GAGVSQSPRYKVAKRGQDVALRCDPISGHVSLFWYQQALGQGPEFLTYFQNEAQLDKSGLPSDRFFAERPEGSVSTLKIQRTQQEDSAVYLCASSLDAIQAFFGQGTRLTVV.

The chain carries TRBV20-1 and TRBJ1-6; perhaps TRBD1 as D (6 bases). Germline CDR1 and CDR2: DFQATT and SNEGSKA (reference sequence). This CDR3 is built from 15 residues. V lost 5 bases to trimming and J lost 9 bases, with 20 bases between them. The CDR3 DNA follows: TGCAGTGCTGCCGCCCCGCCCGGGGGCACTTCACCCCTCCACTTT. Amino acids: CSAAAPPGGTSPLHF.

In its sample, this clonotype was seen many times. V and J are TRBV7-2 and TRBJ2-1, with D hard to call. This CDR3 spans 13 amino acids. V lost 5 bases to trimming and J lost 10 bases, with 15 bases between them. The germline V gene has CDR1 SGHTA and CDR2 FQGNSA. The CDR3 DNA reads TGTGCCAGCAGCATCCTAAGCGCGTCGGAGCAGTTCTTC. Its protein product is CASSILSASEQFF.

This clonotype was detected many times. The DNA for the CDR3 is TGTGCCAGCAGCCAGCTAGCTCCCGGGGAGCTGTTTTTT. This sequence encodes CASSQLAPGELFF. The gene calls are TRBV12-3 or TRBV12-4 and TRBJ2-2; tentatively, D is TRBD2 (5 bases). V lost 6 bases and J lost 6, with 11 bases in between. The CDR3 extends over 13 amino acids.

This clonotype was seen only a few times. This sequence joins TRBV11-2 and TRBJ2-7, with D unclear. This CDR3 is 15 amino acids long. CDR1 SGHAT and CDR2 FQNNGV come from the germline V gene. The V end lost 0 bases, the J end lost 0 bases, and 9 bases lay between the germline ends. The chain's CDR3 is CASSLDRGPSYEQYF. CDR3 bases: TGTGCCAGCAGCTTAGACCGTGGGCCCTCCTACGAGCAGTACTTC.

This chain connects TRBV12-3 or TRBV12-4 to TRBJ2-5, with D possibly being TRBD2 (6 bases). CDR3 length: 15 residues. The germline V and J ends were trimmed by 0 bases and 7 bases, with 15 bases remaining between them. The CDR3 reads CASSLAGTASGTQYF. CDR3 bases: TGTGCCAGCAGTTTAGCGGGGACTGCCAGTGGGACCCAGTACTTC.

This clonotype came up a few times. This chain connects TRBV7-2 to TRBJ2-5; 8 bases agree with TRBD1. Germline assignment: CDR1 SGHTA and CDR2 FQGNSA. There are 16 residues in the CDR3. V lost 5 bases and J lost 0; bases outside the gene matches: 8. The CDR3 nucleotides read TGTGCCAGCAGCCTAAGACAGGGGATGTACCAAGAGACCCAGTACTTC. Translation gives CASSLRQGMYQETQYF. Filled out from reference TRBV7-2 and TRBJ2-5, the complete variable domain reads GAGVSQSPSNKVTEKGKDVELRCDPISGHTALYWYRQSLGQGLEFLIYFQGNSAPDKSGLPSDRFSAERTGGSVSTLTIQRTQQEDSAVYLCASSLRQGMYQETQYFGPGTRLLVL.

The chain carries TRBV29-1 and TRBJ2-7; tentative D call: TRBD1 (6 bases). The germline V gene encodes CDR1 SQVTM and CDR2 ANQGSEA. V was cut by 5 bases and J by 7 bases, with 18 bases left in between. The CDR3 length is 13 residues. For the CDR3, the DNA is TGCAGCGTTAACAGGGACACGGCTGGGGAGCAGTACTTC. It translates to CSVNRDTAGEQYF.

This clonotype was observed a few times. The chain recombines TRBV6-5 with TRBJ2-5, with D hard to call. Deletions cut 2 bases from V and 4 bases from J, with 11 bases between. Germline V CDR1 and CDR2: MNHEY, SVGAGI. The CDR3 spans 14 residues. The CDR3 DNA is TGTGCCAGCAGTTACGGTGTACCAGGAGAGACCCAGTACTTC. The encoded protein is CASSYGVPGETQYF.

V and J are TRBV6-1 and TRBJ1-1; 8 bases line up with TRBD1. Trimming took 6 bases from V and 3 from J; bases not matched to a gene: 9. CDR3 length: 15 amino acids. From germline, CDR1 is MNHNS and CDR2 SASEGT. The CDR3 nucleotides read TGTGCCAGCAGCGGTAAGGACAGGGAGGACACTGAAGCTTTCTTT. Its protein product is CASSGKDREDTEAFF.

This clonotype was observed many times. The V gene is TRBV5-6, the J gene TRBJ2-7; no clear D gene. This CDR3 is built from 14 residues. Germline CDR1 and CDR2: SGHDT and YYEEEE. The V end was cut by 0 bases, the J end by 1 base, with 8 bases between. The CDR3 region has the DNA TGTGCCAGCAGCTTGGTGACCAGATCCTACGAGCAGTACTTC. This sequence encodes CASSLVTRSYEQYF.

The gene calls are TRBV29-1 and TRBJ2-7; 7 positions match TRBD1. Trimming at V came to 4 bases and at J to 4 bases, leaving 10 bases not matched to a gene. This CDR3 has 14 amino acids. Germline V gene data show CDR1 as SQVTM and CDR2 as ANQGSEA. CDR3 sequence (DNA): TGCAGCGTTGCCTCGGCAGGGGGTTTGTACGAGCAGTACTTC. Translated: CSVASAGGLYEQYF.